These 11 T cell receptor beta chains were all obtained from the same sample, sequenced in a study of CD8 T cells in ankylosing spondylitis. TCRdb itself ran the 5' RACE reads through MiXCR, one entry per CDR3 protein. Among 250,000 to 400,000 distinct CDR3 sequences, 9.5% to 13% were seen once, and the ten largest hold roughly 9%. Source material: blood, either unsorted or a sorted T cell fraction (not recorded which). The origin of the receptors is a female donor with ankylosing spondylitis or in good health (not recorded which).

This clonotype has a handful of counts. The chain is built from TRBV28 and TRBJ2-7; D is undetermined. There are 11 residues in the CDR3. Germline V gene sequence: CDR1 MDHEN, CDR2 SYDVKM. With 3 bases removed from V and 6 bases from J, the gap between germline ends came to 6 bases. CDR3: CASSFNAEQYF. In DNA form, the CDR3 reads TGTGCCAGCAGTTTCAATGCCGAGCAGTACTTC.

This clonotype was picked up many times. The gene calls are TRBV20-1 and TRBJ2-1; 9 bases are shared with TRBD2. Germline V gene lookup returns CDR1 DFQATT and CDR2 SNEGSKA (reference sequence). The CDR3 has 15 residues. The J segment lost 5 bases and the V segment lost 5 bases, leaving 10 bases of the junction unmatched. CDR3 amino acids: CSAAKGLAFNNEQFF. The DNA of the CDR3 is TGCAGTGCTGCCAAGGGACTAGCTTTTAACAATGAGCAGTTCTTC.

This clonotype was seen repeatedly, ten times or more. V and J are TRBV28 and TRBJ2-2, with TRBD2 matching over 7 bases. Germline V lookup: CDR1 MDHEN, CDR2 SYDVKM. The CDR3 consists of 14 residues. Trimming at V came to 6 bases and at J to 7 bases, leaving 8 bases not matched to a gene. Here the CDR3 reads CASRTGGIGGELFF. The CDR3 DNA follows: TGTGCCAGCAGGACCGGGGGGATAGGCGGGGAGCTGTTTTTT.

V is TRBV4-2 and J is TRBJ2-5, with 9 bases matching TRBD2. Germline values: CDR1 LGHNA, CDR2 YNFKEQ. The CDR3 runs 16 residues. The junction had 8 bases not matched to a gene; V was cut back by 0 bases and J by 6 bases. The CDR3 DNA sequence: TGTGCCAGCAGCCAAGATCAAGCGGGAGGTCGGAAGACCCAGTACTTC. Translated: CASSQDQAGGRKTQYF.

This clonotype was picked up a small number of times. DNA for the CDR3: TGTGCCACCAGTGACCCACAGAGACCTTTTGGCTACACCTTC. This codes for CATSDPQRPFGYTF. J is TRBJ1-2 and V is TRBV24-1; no firm D call. The germline gives CDR1 KGHDR, CDR2 SFDVKD. Between the trimmed V and J ends, which lost 4 bases and 7 bases, there was a span of 15 bases. This CDR3 has 14 residues.

In regard to this clonotype: A clone one base away is much larger, so this may be a read error. This rearrangement joins TRBV5-1 to TRBJ1-2; D is unclear. The CDR3 length is 14 residues. Germline CDR1 SGHRS, CDR2 YFSETQ. The CDR3, as DNA: TGCGCCAGCAGCTTGGAAGGTCCAAAGACTGGCTACCCCTTC. It encodes CASSLEGPKTGYPF. Full variable domain (missing parts from reference TRBV5-1 and TRBJ1-2): KAGVTQTPRYLIKTRGQQVTLSCSPISGHRSVSWYQQTPGQGLQFLFEYFSETQRNKGNFPGRFSGRQFSNSRSEMNVSTLELGDSALYLCASSLEGPKTGYPFGSGTRLTVV.

This clonotype has at least ten counts. The genes are TRBV20-1 and TRBJ2-3; TRBD2 might be the D (5 bases). The CDR3 length is 15 residues. Germline-derived CDR1 and CDR2 are DFQATT and SNEGSKA (reference sequence). The ends were cut back, 3 bases at V and 0 bases at J, with 13 bases in the middle. The CDR3 spells CSASGDSVSTDTQYF. CDR3 DNA sequence: TGCAGTGCTAGCGGGGATAGCGTGAGCACAGATACGCAGTATTTT.

This clonotype appeared many times. J is TRBJ1-6 and V is TRBV20-1; D is perhaps TRBD1 (6 bases). The CDR3 sequence is 15 residues long. V was clipped by 4 bases and J by 8 bases, with 18 bases between them. Germline assignment: CDR1 DFQATT and CDR2 SNEGSKA (reference sequence). CDR3 DNA sequence: TGCAGTGCTACCCGAGGGGGAGCGGTTGATTCACCCCTCCACTTT. Translating gives CSATRGGAVDSPLHF.

This clonotype came up a few times. The gene calls are TRBV3-1 and TRBJ2-7; D is perhaps TRBD2 (6 bases). The ends were cut back, 4 bases at V and 6 bases at J, with 19 bases in the middle. Germline V CDR1 and CDR2: LGHDT, YNNKEL (reference sequence). The CDR3 sequence is 15 residues long. The CDR3 coding sequence is TGTGCCAGCAGCCTTCAAGGAGGGGTTCCGGGCGAGCAGTACTTC. It translates to CASSLQGGVPGEQYF.

This clonotype has ten or more counts. The genes are TRBV28 and TRBJ2-1; D gene ambiguous. This CDR3 region has 11 residues. Germline assignment: CDR1 MDHEN and CDR2 SYDVKM. Trimming removed 2 bases at V and 8 bases at J, with 4 bases between. The CDR3 nucleotides read TGTGCCAGCAGTTTAACTGATGAGCAGTTCTTC. Translated, it gives CASSLTDEQFF.

This clonotype appeared many times. The chain uses TRBV5-1 and TRBJ1-2; D not resolved. V was clipped by 4 bases and J by 5 bases, with 9 bases between them. The germline V gene encodes CDR1 SGHRS and CDR2 YFSETQ. This CDR3 is 12 amino acids long. The CDR3 DNA sequence: TGCGCCAGCAGCGCAAAAGATTATGGCTACACCTTC. Translating it yields CASSAKDYGYTF.